The rows below give T cell receptor beta chains drawn from one sample of a study of long-term antiretroviral therapy in people with HIV. Using immunoSEQ multiplex PCR, the repertoire was profiled, and TCRdb retains in-frame clones only, with some absent. The sample lists about 27,000 clones, roughly 93% occurring once. The starting material was unsorted PBMCs, obtained 7.6 years after starting antiretroviral therapy. Receptors originate from a woman aged 40 to 49 with HIV. Both conserved end residues are part of each CDR3. A D gene is named only where the DNA matches it firmly. Clone size, where shown, is once, few, many, or a class for clones that have expanded.

j_gene: TRBJ2-1
len: 15
v_gene: TRBV11-3
abundance: few
d_gene: TRBD1
CDR3aa: CASSIGTGRENEQFF
CDR3nt: TGTGCCAGCAGCATCGGGACAGGGCGGGAGAATGAGCAGTTCTTC

j_gene: TRBJ2-1
len: 15
v_gene: TRBV2
abundance: once
d_gene: NA
CDR3aa: CASRERQGLSNEQFF
CDR3nt: TGTGCCAGCAGGGAGCGACAGGGACTATCCAATGAGCAGTTCTTC

j_gene: TRBJ1-2
len: 14
v_gene: TRBV10-3
abundance: NA
d_gene: NA
CDR3aa: CAISDISGPPRYTF
CDR3nt: TGTGCCATCAGTGATATTTCGGGGCCTCCACGCTACACCTTC

j_gene: TRBJ2-3
len: 15
v_gene: TRBV5-4
abundance: NA
d_gene: NA
CDR3aa: CASSFALSSTDTQYF
CDR3nt: TGTGCCAGCAGCTTTGCCCTCAGTAGCACAGATACGCAGTATTTT

j_gene: TRBJ2-7
len: 14
v_gene: TRBV5-1
abundance: once
d_gene: NA
CDR3aa: CASSLGGISYEQYF
CDR3nt: TGCGCCAGCAGCTTGGGCGGAATTTCGTACGAGCAGTACTTC

j_gene: TRBJ2-7
len: 14
v_gene: TRBV7-2
abundance: NA
d_gene: NA
CDR3aa: CASSLVEWLDEQYF
CDR3nt: TGTGCCAGCAGCTTAGTTGAGTGGCTCGACGAGCAGTACTTC

j_gene: TRBJ1-5
len: 16
v_gene: TRBV7-2
abundance: NA
d_gene: NA
CDR3aa: CASSLGGTGSVQPQHF
CDR3nt: TGTGCCAGCAGCTTAGGGGGGACGGGCTCCGTCCAGCCCCAGCATTTT

j_gene: TRBJ2-3
len: 16
v_gene: TRBV6-1
abundance: NA
d_gene: NA
CDR3aa: CASSESAGLSTDTQYF
CDR3nt: TGTGCCAGCAGTGAATCTGCAGGGCTTAGCACAGATACGCAGTATTTT

j_gene: TRBJ1-5
len: 11
v_gene: TRBV6-6
abundance: NA
d_gene: NA
CDR3aa: CASSDNQPQHF
CDR3nt: TGTGCCAGCAGTGACAATCAGCCCCAGCATTTT

j_gene: TRBJ2-1
len: 14
v_gene: TRBV10-3
abundance: NA
d_gene: NA
CDR3aa: CAIRPSPGDNEQFF
CDR3nt: TGTGCCATCAGACCCAGTCCGGGAGACAATGAGCAGTTCTTC

j_gene: TRBJ1-2
len: 15
v_gene: TRBV5-1
abundance: NA
d_gene: TRBD1
CDR3aa: CASGEGTGPSSGYTF
CDR3nt: TGCGCCAGCGGCGAAGGGACAGGGCCGTCTTCGGGCTACACCTTC

j_gene: TRBJ1-2
len: 14
v_gene: TRBV4-3
abundance: NA
d_gene: NA
CDR3aa: CASSTSFSNYGYTF
CDR3nt: TGCGCCAGCAGTACATCATTCTCTAACTATGGCTACACCTTC

j_gene: TRBJ2-7
len: 14
v_gene: TRBV2
abundance: NA
d_gene: NA
CDR3aa: CASSYVGNPYEQYF
CDR3nt: TGTGCCAGCAGTTACGTTGGGAATCCCTACGAGCAGTACTTC

j_gene: TRBJ1-1
len: 18
v_gene: TRBV19
abundance: NA
d_gene: TRBD1
CDR3aa: CASRSGAGTGFMNTEAFF
CDR3nt: TGTGCCAGTAGATCGGGAGCCGGGACAGGTTTCATGAACACTGAAGCTTTCTTT

j_gene: TRBJ1-2
len: 14
v_gene: TRBV7-2
abundance: NA
d_gene: NA
CDR3aa: CASSLDTGLYGYTF
CDR3nt: TGTGCCAGCAGCTTGGACACGGGGCTCTATGGCTACACCTTC

j_gene: TRBJ1-6
len: 13
v_gene: TRBV13
abundance: NA
d_gene: NA
CDR3aa: CASSLDAHSPLHF
CDR3nt: TGTGCCAGCAGCTTAGACGCCCATTCACCCCTCCACTTT

j_gene: TRBJ1-2
len: 12
v_gene: TRBV29-1
abundance: NA
d_gene: TRBD1
CDR3aa: CSVAQGDYGYTF
CDR3nt: TGCAGCGTTGCACAGGGGGATTATGGCTACACCTTC

j_gene: TRBJ1-5
len: 15
v_gene: TRBV2
abundance: NA
d_gene: NA
CDR3aa: CASRAGNSGNQPQHF
CDR3nt: TGTGCCAGCAGGGCAGGGAATTCTGGCAATCAGCCCCAGCATTTT

j_gene: TRBJ1-5
len: 13
v_gene: TRBV2
abundance: once
d_gene: TRBD1
CDR3aa: CASTPGQDQPQHF
CDR3nt: TGTGCCAGCACTCCGGGACAGGATCAGCCCCAGCATTTT

j_gene: TRBJ1-4
len: 17
v_gene: TRBV5-1
abundance: NA
d_gene: NA
CDR3aa: CASSLRTGSSTNEKLFF
CDR3nt: TGCGCCAGCAGCTTGCGTACAGGGAGCTCAACTAATGAAAAACTGTTTTTT

j_gene: TRBJ1-2
len: 15
v_gene: TRBV7-6
abundance: NA
d_gene: TRBD1
CDR3aa: CASSQGQGGNYGYTF
CDR3nt: TGTGCCAGCAGCCAGGGACAGGGCGGTAACTATGGCTACACCTTC

j_gene: TRBJ2-7
len: 14
v_gene: TRBV15
abundance: NA
d_gene: NA
CDR3aa: CATSRDGDSYEQYF
CDR3nt: TGTGCCACCAGCAGAGATGGGGATTCCTACGAGCAGTACTTC

j_gene: TRBJ2-3
len: 14
v_gene: TRBV7-8
abundance: NA
d_gene: NA
CDR3aa: CASSLVLGTDTQYF
CDR3nt: TGTGCCAGCAGCTTAGTCCTCGGCACAGATACGCAGTATTTT

j_gene: TRBJ1-2
len: 14
v_gene: TRBV7-2
abundance: few
d_gene: TRBD1
CDR3aa: CASSDRQGNYGYTF
CDR3nt: TGTGCCAGCAGCGACAGACAGGGCAACTATGGCTACACCTTC

j_gene: TRBJ2-4
len: 15
v_gene: TRBV6-5
abundance: NA
d_gene: NA
CDR3aa: CASSSAELAKNIQYF
CDR3nt: TGTGCCAGCAGTTCGGCAGAACTAGCCAAAAACATTCAGTACTTC

j_gene: TRBJ2-3
len: 14
v_gene: TRBV7-9
abundance: NA
d_gene: TRBD2
CDR3aa: CASSPGLSQDTQYF
CDR3nt: TGTGCCAGCAGCCCGGGACTATCCCAAGATACGCAGTATTTT

j_gene: TRBJ1-2
len: 12
v_gene: TRBV7-2
abundance: NA
d_gene: TRBD1
CDR3aa: CASSWGQEGYTF
CDR3nt: TGTGCCAGCAGCTGGGGACAGGAGGGCTACACCTTC

j_gene: TRBJ2-3
len: 12
v_gene: TRBV2
abundance: NA
d_gene: NA
CDR3aa: CASGGITDTQYF
CDR3nt: TGTGCCAGCGGGGGGATCACAGATACGCAGTATTTT

j_gene: TRBJ2-7
len: 15
v_gene: TRBV6-6
abundance: NA
d_gene: TRBD2
CDR3aa: CASSLRTSGNYEQYF
CDR3nt: TGTGCCAGCAGTCTTCGGACTAGCGGGAACTACGAGCAGTACTTC

j_gene: TRBJ1-2
len: 15
v_gene: TRBV10-3
abundance: NA
d_gene: NA
CDR3aa: CAISNLEAAHYGYTF
CDR3nt: TGTGCCATCAGTAACCTGGAGGCAGCTCACTATGGCTACACCTTC

j_gene: TRBJ1-1
len: 13
v_gene: TRBV4-1
abundance: NA
d_gene: TRBD1
CDR3aa: CASSIQGNREAFF
CDR3nt: TGCGCCAGCAGTATACAGGGGAATAGAGAAGCTTTCTTT

j_gene: TRBJ1-2
len: 15
v_gene: TRBV19
abundance: NA
d_gene: TRBD1
CDR3aa: CASSSHRGRNYGYTF
CDR3nt: TGTGCCAGTAGTAGTCACAGGGGAAGGAACTATGGCTACACCTTC

j_gene: TRBJ2-1
len: 14
v_gene: TRBV7-9
abundance: NA
d_gene: TRBD2
CDR3aa: CASSFSGGVNEQFF
CDR3nt: TGTGCCAGCAGCTTTAGCGGGGGGGTCAATGAGCAGTTCTTC

j_gene: TRBJ2-1
len: 12
v_gene: TRBV30
abundance: NA
d_gene: TRBD2
CDR3aa: CAWRKVAGEQFF
CDR3nt: TGTGCCTGGAGGAAGGTAGCGGGCGAGCAGTTCTTC

j_gene: TRBJ1-3
len: 17
v_gene: TRBV4-3
abundance: NA
d_gene: TRBD1
CDR3aa: CASSQEATGLGGNTIYF
CDR3nt: TGCGCCAGCAGCCAAGAGGCGACAGGGTTAGGTGGAAACACCATATATTTT

j_gene: TRBJ1-3
len: 13
v_gene: TRBV10-3
abundance: NA
d_gene: TRBD1
CDR3aa: CAISQGAGNTIYF
CDR3nt: TGTGCCATCAGCCAGGGGGCTGGAAACACCATATATTTT

j_gene: TRBJ2-7
len: 14
v_gene: TRBV6-5
abundance: NA
d_gene: TRBD1
CDR3aa: CASSYGQGAGEQYF
CDR3nt: TGTGCCAGCAGTTACGGACAGGGGGCAGGTGAGCAGTACTTC

j_gene: TRBJ2-3
len: 14
v_gene: TRBV5-1
abundance: NA
d_gene: TRBD2
CDR3aa: CASRVDGGGDTQYF
CDR3nt: TGCGCCAGCAGAGTGGACGGGGGGGGTGATACGCAGTATTTT

j_gene: TRBJ1-2
len: 16
v_gene: TRBV9
abundance: NA
d_gene: NA
CDR3aa: CASSVGMGYANYGYTF
CDR3nt: TGTGCCAGCAGCGTAGGTATGGGATATGCTAACTATGGCTACACCTTC

j_gene: TRBJ1-2
len: 13
v_gene: TRBV10-1
abundance: NA
d_gene: NA
CDR3aa: CASTLTEGYGYTF
CDR3nt: TGCGCCAGCACCTTGACAGAAGGCTATGGCTACACCTTC

j_gene: TRBJ2-7
len: 18
v_gene: TRBV18
abundance: NA
d_gene: NA
CDR3aa: CASSPPTGRGRSYYEQYF
CDR3nt: TGTGCCAGCTCACCCCCCACTGGGCGGGGACGATCTTACTACGAGCAGTACTTC

j_gene: TRBJ2-1
len: 15
v_gene: TRBV30
abundance: NA
d_gene: NA
CDR3aa: CAWSVPPNQVGKQFF
CDR3nt: TGTGCCTGGAGTGTACCCCCCAACCAAGTCGGCAAGCAGTTCTTC

j_gene: TRBJ2-5
len: 14
v_gene: TRBV7-9
abundance: NA
d_gene: TRBD2
CDR3aa: CASSLRGGGETQYF
CDR3nt: TGTGCCAGCAGCTTACGAGGCGGGGGGGAGACCCAGTACTTC

j_gene: TRBJ2-7
len: 13
v_gene: TRBV6-5
abundance: once
d_gene: TRBD1
CDR3aa: CASSGQGHYEQYF
CDR3nt: TGTGCCAGCTCCGGACAGGGGCATTACGAGCAGTACTTC

j_gene: TRBJ1-1
len: 13
v_gene: TRBV6-1
abundance: NA
d_gene: TRBD1
CDR3aa: CASSTGAGTEAFF
CDR3nt: TGTGCCAGCAGTACAGGGGCGGGTACTGAAGCTTTCTTT

j_gene: TRBJ2-7
len: 14
v_gene: TRBV10-3
abundance: NA
d_gene: TRBD1
CDR3aa: CAISEQGTFYEQYF
CDR3nt: TGTGCCATCAGTGAACAGGGGACCTTCTACGAGCAGTACTTC

j_gene: TRBJ2-1
len: 13
v_gene: TRBV30
abundance: NA
d_gene: NA
CDR3aa: CAWSVSVFGEQFF
CDR3nt: TGTGCCTGGAGTGTCTCCGTTTTTGGTGAGCAGTTCTTC

j_gene: TRBJ1-6
len: 13
v_gene: TRBV19
abundance: NA
d_gene: NA
CDR3aa: CASSRGDNSPLHF
CDR3nt: TGTGCCAGTAGCAGGGGTGATAATTCACCCCTCCACTTT

j_gene: TRBJ1-6
len: 12
v_gene: TRBV6-5
abundance: NA
d_gene: NA
CDR3aa: CATGTYNSPLHF
CDR3nt: TGTGCCACAGGAACCTATAATTCACCCCTCCACTTT

j_gene: TRBJ1-2
len: 13
v_gene: TRBV19
abundance: NA
d_gene: TRBD1
CDR3aa: CASSPGTEYGYTF
CDR3nt: TGTGCCAGTAGTCCAGGGACAGAATATGGCTACACCTTC

j_gene: TRBJ2-2
len: 15
v_gene: TRBV7-6
abundance: NA
d_gene: NA
CDR3aa: CASSLAADYTGELFF
CDR3nt: TGTGCCAGCAGCTTAGCGGCAGACTACACCGGGGAGCTGTTTTTT

j_gene: TRBJ1-6
len: 15
v_gene: TRBV5-4
abundance: NA
d_gene: NA
CDR3aa: CASSLEPGVGTPLHF
CDR3nt: TGTGCCAGCAGCTTAGAGCCGGGGGTAGGAACACCCCTCCACTTT

j_gene: TRBJ2-5
len: 15
v_gene: TRBV7-9
abundance: NA
d_gene: NA
CDR3aa: CASSFWQGSGETQYF
CDR3nt: TGTGCCAGCAGCTTTTGGCAGGGGAGTGGAGAGACCCAGTACTTC

j_gene: TRBJ1-4
len: 15
v_gene: TRBV14
abundance: NA
d_gene: TRBD1
CDR3aa: CASSPNRGANEKLFF
CDR3nt: TGTGCCAGCAGTCCGAACAGGGGTGCTAATGAAAAACTGTTTTTT

j_gene: TRBJ2-5
len: 14
v_gene: TRBV9
abundance: NA
d_gene: TRBD2
CDR3aa: CASQRTSGEETQYF
CDR3nt: TGTGCCAGTCAACGGACTAGCGGGGAAGAGACCCAGTACTTC

j_gene: TRBJ1-1
len: 12
v_gene: TRBV6-5
abundance: NA
d_gene: TRBD1
CDR3aa: CASRPQGAGAFF
CDR3nt: TGTGCCAGCAGGCCTCAGGGGGCAGGAGCTTTCTTT

j_gene: TRBJ1-1
len: 11
v_gene: TRBV10-3
abundance: few
d_gene: NA
CDR3aa: CAIRMNTEAFF
CDR3nt: TGTGCCATCAGAATGAACACTGAAGCTTTCTTT

j_gene: TRBJ1-4
len: 17
v_gene: TRBV5-6
abundance: NA
d_gene: TRBD1
CDR3aa: CASSRGQGILANEKLFF
CDR3nt: TGTGCCAGCAGCCGTGGACAGGGGATTTTGGCTAATGAAAAACTGTTTTTT

j_gene: TRBJ2-3
len: 16
v_gene: TRBV14
abundance: NA
d_gene: TRBD1
CDR3aa: CASSQRQGAVTDTQYF
CDR3nt: TGTGCCAGCAGCCAGAGACAGGGGGCTGTCACAGATACGCAGTATTTT